This TCR beta chain was captured in a study of technical replicates of blood from several donors (TCRdb year 2017). The CDR3 numbers 15 residues from cysteine through phenylalanine. The retained sequence is limited to the CDR3, 45 bases, with the frame set at the first base. V loses 6 bases, J loses 8 bases, and the germline ends lie 19 bases apart. The CDR1 and CDR2 encoded by the germline V gene (reference sequence) are MNHEY and SMNVEV. Comment on this clone: Its target antigen remains unknown. No much larger clone exists at a distance of one base, and base qualities are not known.

Library method: the immunoSEQ multiplex PCR assay. TCRdb holds this immuneACCESS table with in-frame rearrangements only. Some clones are missing; in checked studies, unresolved V genes explain under half, and the rest has no known cause. Recorded for this sample are 70,000 to 85,000 clones; less than 97% of them occurred a single time. In total, the top ten clones hold roughly 0.24% of the sample. This receptor chain uses TRBV27 and TRBJ1-4, with TRBD1 tentatively as D gene (5 bases match). The sequencing input was T cells isolated from PBMCs. This clonotype was sampled from a human donor in good health. The CDR3 amino acid sequence is: CASRTYQGSGEKLFF. At the DNA level, the sequence is TGTGCCAGCAGGACCTACCAGGGTTCTGGGGAAAAACTGTTTTTT.